Only a few counts were recorded for the clone carrying this TCR beta chain. The antigen is unknown. These data originate in a study of T cells after yellow fever vaccination. Study-wide points: Most clones from primary vaccination were detected again post-booster (about 95% CD4, roughly 90% CD8).

In making TCR cDNA, 5'RACE template switching added a universal primer site and UMIs to it. A single record per CDR3 protein comes from TCRdb applying MiXCR to the 5' RACE reads. The sample contains 150,000 to 200,000 distinct CDR3 sequences, 8% to 13% of which appear only once. The CDR3 spans 14 residues. V was cut by 3 bases and J by 5 bases, with 11 bases left in between. The specimen was CD8+ T cells sorted from PBMCs, collected 15 days after the yellow fever booster vaccination. The V call is TRBV12-3 or TRBV12-4, the J call TRBJ1-5, with no clear D. The sequence was obtained from a man aged 18 to 35 who received the YFV17D yellow fever vaccine. This chain's CDR3 is CASSLSSSYQPQHF. For the CDR3, the DNA is TGTGCCAGCAGTTTGTCCTCCAGCTATCAGCCCCAGCATTTT.